One T cell receptor beta chain is described in this entry. Its antigen is not known. This entry is derived from a study of radiotherapy plus CTLA-4 blockade in lung cancer. On the study more broadly: Objective responses were observed in 18% of patients, and disease control was achieved by about 30%. Study results and limitations: Blood TCR clones of tumor origin expanded after radiotherapy plus ipilimumab.

The method was immunoSEQ multiplex PCR; TCRdb's version includes in-frame clones alone and lacks a portion of them. The top ten clones hold approximately 3.8% of a sample with tens of thousands of clones, roughly 70% of them seen once. Germline CDR1 is DFQATT and CDR2 is SNEGSKA (reference sequence). The CDR3 is 10 amino acids. Trimming stripped 4 bases from V and 9 bases from J, with 7 bases between. This chain links TRBV20-1 with TRBJ2-1, with D unclear. This specimen was peripheral blood, taken from a patient treated with radiotherapy plus ipilimumab. This clonotype was sampled from a human donor with non-small cell lung cancer who had stable disease on radiotherapy plus ipilimumab. This chain's CDR3 is CSAMGGEQFF. The CDR3 DNA is TGCAGTGCTATGGGTGGTGAGCAGTTCTTC.